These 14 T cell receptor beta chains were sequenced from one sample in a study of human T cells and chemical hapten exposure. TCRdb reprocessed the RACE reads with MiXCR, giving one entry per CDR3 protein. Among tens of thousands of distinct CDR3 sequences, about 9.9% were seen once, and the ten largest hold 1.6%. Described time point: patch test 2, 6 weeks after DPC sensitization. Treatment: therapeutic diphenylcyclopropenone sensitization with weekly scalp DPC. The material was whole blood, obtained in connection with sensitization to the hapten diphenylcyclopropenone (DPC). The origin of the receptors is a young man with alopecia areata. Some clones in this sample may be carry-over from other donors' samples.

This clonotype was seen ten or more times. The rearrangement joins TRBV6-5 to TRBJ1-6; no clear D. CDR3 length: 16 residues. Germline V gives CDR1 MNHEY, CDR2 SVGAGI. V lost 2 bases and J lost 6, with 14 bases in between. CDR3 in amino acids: CASSYEATPRNSPLHF. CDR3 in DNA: TGTGCCAGCAGTTACGAGGCAACGCCACGTAATTCACCCCTCCACTTT.

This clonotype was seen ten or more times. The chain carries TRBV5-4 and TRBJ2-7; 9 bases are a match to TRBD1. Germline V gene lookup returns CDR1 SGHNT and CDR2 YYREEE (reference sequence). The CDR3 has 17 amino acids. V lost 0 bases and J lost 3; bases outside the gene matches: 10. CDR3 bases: TGTGCCAGCAGCTTGGAGGGTAGGGGACAGGGACACTACGAGCAGTACTTC. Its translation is CASSLEGRGQGHYEQYF. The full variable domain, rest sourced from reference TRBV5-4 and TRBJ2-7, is ETGVTQSPTHLIKTRGQQVTLRCSSQSGHNTVSWYQQALGQGPQFIFQYYREEENGRGNFPPRFSGLQFPNYSSELNVNALELDDSALYLCASSLEGRGQGHYEQYFGPGTRLTVT.

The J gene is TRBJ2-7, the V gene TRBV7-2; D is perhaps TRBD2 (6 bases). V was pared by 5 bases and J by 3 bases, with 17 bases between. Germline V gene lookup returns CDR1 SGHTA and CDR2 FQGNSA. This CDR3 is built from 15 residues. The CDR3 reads CASSPRDFSFYEQYF. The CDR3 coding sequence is TGTGCCAGCAGCCCTCGGGACTTTTCCTTCTACGAGCAGTACTTC.

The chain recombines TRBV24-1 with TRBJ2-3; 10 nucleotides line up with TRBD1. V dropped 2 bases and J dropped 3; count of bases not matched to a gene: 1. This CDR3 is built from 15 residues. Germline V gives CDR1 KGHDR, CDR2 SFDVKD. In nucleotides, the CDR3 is TGTGCCACCAGTGATTGGGACAGGGGTACAGATACGCAGTATTTT. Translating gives CATSDWDRGTDTQYF.

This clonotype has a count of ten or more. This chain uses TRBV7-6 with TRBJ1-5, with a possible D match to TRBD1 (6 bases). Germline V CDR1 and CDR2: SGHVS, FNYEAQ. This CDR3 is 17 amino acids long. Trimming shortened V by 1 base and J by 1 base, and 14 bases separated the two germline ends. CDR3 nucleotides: TGTGCCAGCAGCTTAGGGTCGGGGGCGAAAAGCAATCAGCCCCAGCATTTT. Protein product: CASSLGSGAKSNQPQHF.

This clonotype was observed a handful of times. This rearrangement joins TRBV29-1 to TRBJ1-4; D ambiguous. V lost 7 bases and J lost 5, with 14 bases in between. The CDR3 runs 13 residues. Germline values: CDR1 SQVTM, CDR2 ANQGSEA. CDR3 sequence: CSARPGANEKLFF. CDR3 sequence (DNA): TGCAGCGCTCGACCGGGAGCAAATGAAAAACTGTTTTTT.

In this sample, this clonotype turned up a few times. The CDR3 sequence: CASSQDGGLTGVYEQYF. CDR3 DNA sequence: TGCGCCAGCAGCCAAGACGGGGGCCTAACTGGGGTATACGAGCAGTACTTC. V gene TRBV4-3 combines with J gene TRBJ2-7; D could derive from TRBD1 or TRBD2 (6 bases each). The length of the CDR3 is 17 residues. V dropped 0 bases and J dropped 4 bases, with 19 bases sitting between them. The germline V gene encodes CDR1 LGHNA and CDR2 YSLEER.

Here the CDR3 reads CASGDRGWYGYTF. CDR3 in DNA: TGTGCCAGTGGAGACAGGGGTTGGTATGGCTACACCTTC. The chain carries TRBV19 and TRBJ1-2; 8 bases match TRBD1. Trimming removed 8 bases from V and 5 bases from J; junction bases left unmatched: 7. The CDR3 consists of 13 residues. Germline values: CDR1 LNHDA, CDR2 SQIVND (reference sequence).

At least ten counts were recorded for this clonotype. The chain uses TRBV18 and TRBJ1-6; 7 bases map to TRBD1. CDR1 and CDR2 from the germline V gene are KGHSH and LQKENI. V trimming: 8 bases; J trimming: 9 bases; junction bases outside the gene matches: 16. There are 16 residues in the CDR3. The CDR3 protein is CASDTSGTEGGSPLHF. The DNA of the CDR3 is TGTGCCAGCGACACCTCCGGGACAGAGGGTGGTTCACCCCTCCACTTT.

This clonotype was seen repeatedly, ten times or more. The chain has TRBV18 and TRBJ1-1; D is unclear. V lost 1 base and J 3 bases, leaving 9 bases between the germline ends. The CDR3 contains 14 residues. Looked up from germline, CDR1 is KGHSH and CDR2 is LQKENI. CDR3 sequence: CASSPQGADTEAFF. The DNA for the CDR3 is TGTGCCAGCTCACCACAGGGCGCAGACACTGAAGCTTTCTTT.

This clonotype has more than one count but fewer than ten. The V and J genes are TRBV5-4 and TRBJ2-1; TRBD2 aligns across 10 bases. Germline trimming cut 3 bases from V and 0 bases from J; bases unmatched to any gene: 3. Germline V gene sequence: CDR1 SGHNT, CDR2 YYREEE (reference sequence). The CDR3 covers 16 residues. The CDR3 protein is CASSSRLAGSYNEQFF. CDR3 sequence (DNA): TGTGCCAGCAGCTCCAGACTAGCGGGCTCCTACAATGAGCAGTTCTTC. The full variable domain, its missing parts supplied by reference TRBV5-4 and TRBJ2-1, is ETGVTQSPTHLIKTRGQQVTLRCSSQSGHNTVSWYQQALGQGPQFIFQYYREEENGRGNFPPRFSGLQFPNYSSELNVNALELDDSALYLCASSSRLAGSYNEQFFGPGTRLTVL.

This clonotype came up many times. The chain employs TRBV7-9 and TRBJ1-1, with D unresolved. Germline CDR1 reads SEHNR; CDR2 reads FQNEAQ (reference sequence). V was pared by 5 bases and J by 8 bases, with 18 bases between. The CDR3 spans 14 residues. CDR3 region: CASSPPGPATEAFF. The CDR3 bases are TGTGCCAGCAGCCCTCCGGGTCCAGCGACGGAAGCTTTCTTT.

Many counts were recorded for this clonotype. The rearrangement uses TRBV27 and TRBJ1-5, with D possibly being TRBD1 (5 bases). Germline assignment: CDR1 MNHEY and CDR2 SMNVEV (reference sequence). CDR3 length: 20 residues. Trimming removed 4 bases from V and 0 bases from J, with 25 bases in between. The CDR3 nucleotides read TGTGCCAGCAGTTCCTCCCGGGGGGGGAAGGGGATTTATAGCAATCAGCCCCAGCATTTT. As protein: CASSSSRGGKGIYSNQPQHF.

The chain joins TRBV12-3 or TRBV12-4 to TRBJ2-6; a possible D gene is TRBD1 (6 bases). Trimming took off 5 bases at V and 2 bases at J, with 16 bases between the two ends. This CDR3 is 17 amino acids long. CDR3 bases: TGTGCCAGCAGTCCCGCGTCCAGGGGTACTGGGGCCAACGTCCTGACTTTC. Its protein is CASSPASRGTGANVLTF.